Detailed here is one T cell receptor (beta chain). The antigen is undetermined. The source of the sample is a study of shared clonotypes between healthy human individuals. Whole-study context: Each donor's CD8 memory used one plate, CD8 naive two, each CD4 subset three.

Negatively enriched CD4+ T cells were divided by CD45RA into naive and memory. Data came from immunoSEQ multiplex PCR; TCRdb stores just in-frame clones and leaves some out. The sample includes about 2.4 million clones, 93% of them seen just once. Notes on the study in general: Clonotypes which were not shared had lower generation probabilities than clonotypes that all four donors shared. Larger richness was generally estimated for naive than memory subsets.

This receptor was taken from a man younger than 35 in good health. Some clones in this sample may be carry-over from other donors' samples. Sequencing was carried out using naive CD4+ T cells from PBMCs. The subset: CD45RA+ positively selected.

The CDR3 DNA follows: TGTGCCAGCAGCCCCCAGGGGCAGAGAAACACTGAAGCTTTCTTT. The encoded protein is CASSPQGQRNTEAFF. The chain carries TRBV7-3 and TRBJ1-1, with D perhaps matching TRBD1 (6 bases). CDR1 is SGHTA, CDR2 FQGTGA, per germline. Trimming left V 5 bases short and J 2 bases short, with 15 bases between. This CDR3 is built from 15 residues.